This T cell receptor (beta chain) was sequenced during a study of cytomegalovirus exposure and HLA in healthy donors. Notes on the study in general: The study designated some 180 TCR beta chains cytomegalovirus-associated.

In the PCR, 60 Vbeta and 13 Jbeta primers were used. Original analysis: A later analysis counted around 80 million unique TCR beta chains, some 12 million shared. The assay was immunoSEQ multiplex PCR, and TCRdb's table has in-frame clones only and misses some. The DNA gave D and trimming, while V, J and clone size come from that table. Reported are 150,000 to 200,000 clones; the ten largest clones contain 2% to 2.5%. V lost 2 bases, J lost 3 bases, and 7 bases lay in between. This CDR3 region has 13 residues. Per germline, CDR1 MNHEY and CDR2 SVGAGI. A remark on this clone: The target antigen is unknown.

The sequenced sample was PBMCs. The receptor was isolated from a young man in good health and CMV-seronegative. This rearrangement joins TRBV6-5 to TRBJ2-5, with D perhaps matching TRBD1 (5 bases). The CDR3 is CASSYGREETQYF. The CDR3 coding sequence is TGTGCCAGCAGTTACGGCAGGGAAGAGACCCAGTACTTC.